This TCR beta chain was sequenced for a study of control samples from healthy donors and cancer patients. The length of the CDR3 is 12 residues. The germline gives CDR1 LNHDA, CDR2 SQIVND (reference sequence). The V and J ends lost 5 bases and 4 bases respectively, with 9 bases between them. TCRdb keeps only in-frame clones here, not all; method: immunoSEQ multiplex PCR. Found here are around 200,000 clones, 91% of them singletons; the top ten hold roughly 1.6%. The TCR originated in a woman between 25 and 40 years old in good health. Sequenced sample: blood. The chain has TRBV19 and TRBJ2-7, with no clear D. This chain's CDR3 is CASSPDGYEQYF. The CDR3 nucleotides are TGTGCCAGTAGTCCGGACGGATACGAGCAGTACTTC.